This T cell receptor beta chain was recorded in a study of human T cells and chemical hapten exposure. As for the study in general: Throughout a study of 20 to 25 weeks, patients underwent weekly scalp administration of diphenylcyclopropenone doses.

Described time point: pre-sensitization, week 0. This sample's treatment: therapeutic diphenylcyclopropenone sensitization with weekly scalp DPC. The V gene's germline CDR1 is MGHRA and CDR2 YSYEKL. The CDR3 has 17 amino acids. V trimming: 3 bases; J trimming: 7 bases; junction bases outside the gene matches: 10. Individual cDNA molecules each carried unique molecular identifiers attached by the library. TCRdb used MiXCR to reprocess the RACE reads, holding one entry per CDR3 protein. The data hold 380,000 or so distinct CDR3 sequences, with around 5.5% observed a single time. The sequenced sample was whole blood, obtained in connection with sensitization to the hapten diphenylcyclopropenone (DPC). This clonotype was sampled from a woman between 18 and 30 years old with alopecia areata. Some clones in this sample may be carry-over from other donors' samples. The chain recombines TRBV4-1 with TRBJ2-7, with 15 bases identical to TRBD2. The CDR3 is CASSHPGTSGGRREQYF. DNA of the CDR3: TGCGCCAGCAGCCACCCCGGGACTAGCGGGGGGCGCCGAGAGCAGTACTTC.